These T cell receptor beta chains were read from a single sample in a study of T cells in localized non-small cell lung cancer. Repertoires were generated with immunoSEQ multiplex PCR, while TCRdb's copy carries only in-frame clones and drops some. Of 75,000 to 85,000 clones detected, around 80% appear once; the ten largest clones hold roughly 9%. The source was peripheral blood, collected before any cancer treatment. Source of these receptors: a female donor older than 55 with stage I lung adenocarcinoma. Each CDR3 is given with its conserved first and last residue. Fields, in order: D gene, J gene, V gene, clone size, CDR3 protein, CDR3 DNA. The D gene is left open where the match is weak. Clone size, where shown, is once, few, many, or a class for clones that have expanded.

. | TRBJ2-3 | TRBV5-4 | . | CAYKKSGGNTRDTQYF | TGTGCTTATAAGAAGAGTGGGGGGAATACCAGAGATACGCAGTATTTT
. | TRBJ1-6 | TRBV5-1 | . | CASSQQAGSGSPLHF | TGCGCCAGCAGCCAACAGGCAGGGAGTGGTTCACCCCTCCACTTT
TRBD2 | TRBJ2-7 | TRBV7-9 | . | CASSATGTDGTSPYEQYF | TGTGCCAGCAGCGCAACCGGGACAGACGGGACTAGCCCCTACGAGCAGTACTTC
. | TRBJ1-2 | TRBV11-2 | . | CASSLGGGNNGYTF | TGTGCCAGCAGCTTAGGTGGCGGGAATAACGGCTACACCTTC
. | TRBJ2-3 | TRBV27 | . | CASSLSRETDTQYF | TGTGCCAGCAGTTTGTCCCGGGAGACAGATACGCAGTATTTT
. | TRBJ2-3 | TRBV28 | . | CASRGVGSRGTDTQYF | TGTGCCAGCAGGGGTGTCGGTAGTAGGGGCACAGATACGCAGTATTTT
TRBD1 | TRBJ2-7 | TRBV2 | . | CASRRQGAYEQYF | TGTGCCAGCAGAAGACAGGGGGCCTACGAGCAGTACTTC
. | TRBJ2-1 | TRBV5-6 | . | CASSWDLESHNEQFF | TGTGCCAGCAGCTGGGACCTAGAGTCACACAATGAGCAGTTCTTC
TRBD2 | TRBJ2-1 | TRBV4-3 | . | CASSQDSSGAKGGEQFF | TGCGCCAGCAGCCAAGATTCTAGCGGGGCCAAAGGGGGTGAGCAGTTCTTC
. | TRBJ2-1 | TRBV7-2 | . | CASSLAAGSYNEQFF | TGTGCCAGCAGCTTAGCAGCGGGTTCCTACAATGAGCAGTTCTTC
. | TRBJ1-6 | TRBV6-8 | few | CASSEGLGNSPLHF | TGTGCCAGCAGTGAGGGACTCGGAAATTCACCCCTCCACTTT